This T cell receptor beta chain is drawn from a study of T cells in Graves' hyperthyroidism and ophthalmopathy. For the study at large: Peripheral blood was obtained at initial diagnosis, preceding any treatment. Study observations and caveats: The majority of expanded thyroid clonotypes above 0.001 also appeared in blood.

Germline V gene lookup returns CDR1 SGHAT and CDR2 FQNNGV. This CDR3 has 16 amino acids. Losses at the gene ends were 5 bases for V and 0 bases for J; bases not matched to a gene: 8. Thyroid ultrasound and orbital computed tomography, with clinical symptoms and serum thyroxine and TRAb, informed diagnoses. On this clonotype itself: Its antigen remains unidentified.

RNA transcripts yielded amplified TCR beta CDR3 regions. TCR CDR3 regions were first amplified by RT-PCR with HTBI primers. TCRdb passed the multiplex PCR reads through MiXCR, listing each CDR3 protein once. The table shows 650,000 to 700,000 distinct CDR3 sequences, with 15% to 20% occurring only once. The source is a man over 45 with Graves' hyperthyroidism. The V and J genes are TRBV11-2 and TRBJ2-3, with 7 bases fitting TRBD1. Sequenced input: blood. This chain's CDR3 is CASSQRGGPSTDTQYF. CDR3 DNA: TGTGCCAGCAGCCAGAGAGGGGGCCCTAGCACAGATACGCAGTATTTT.